Sequencing of this TCR beta chain was carried out in a study of CD8+ T cells in alopecia areata. Broader study findings: Numerous clones, expanded in lesions, remained in scalp and blood during tofacitinib.

There are 15 residues in the CDR3. Trimming took 1 base from V and 1 from J, leaving 10 bases between them. The V gene's germline CDR1 is MDHEN and CDR2 SYDVKM. Treatment of the sample: oral pan-JAK inhibitor, 5-10 mg twice daily. Investigators isolated RNA and reverse transcribed it into cDNA to act as the sequencing template. Using immunoSEQ multiplex PCR, the repertoire was profiled, and TCRdb retains in-frame clones only, with some absent. The table records 200,000 or so clones, roughly two fifths of them present only once. The table lists this clone with many counts. The target antigen is unknown. Different DNA sequences within this sample yield the same CDR3.

The sequencing here drew on CD4+ T cells sorted from blood, taken between weeks 36 and 40, from a patient treated with tofacitinib. The chain is built from TRBV28 and TRBJ1-2, with a possible D match to TRBD1 (5 bases). The sequence was obtained from a human donor with alopecia areata. The CDR3 region is CASSLSPRDNYGYTF. The CDR3 region has the DNA TGTGCCAGCAGTTTATCCCCCAGGGATAACTATGGCTACACCTTC.